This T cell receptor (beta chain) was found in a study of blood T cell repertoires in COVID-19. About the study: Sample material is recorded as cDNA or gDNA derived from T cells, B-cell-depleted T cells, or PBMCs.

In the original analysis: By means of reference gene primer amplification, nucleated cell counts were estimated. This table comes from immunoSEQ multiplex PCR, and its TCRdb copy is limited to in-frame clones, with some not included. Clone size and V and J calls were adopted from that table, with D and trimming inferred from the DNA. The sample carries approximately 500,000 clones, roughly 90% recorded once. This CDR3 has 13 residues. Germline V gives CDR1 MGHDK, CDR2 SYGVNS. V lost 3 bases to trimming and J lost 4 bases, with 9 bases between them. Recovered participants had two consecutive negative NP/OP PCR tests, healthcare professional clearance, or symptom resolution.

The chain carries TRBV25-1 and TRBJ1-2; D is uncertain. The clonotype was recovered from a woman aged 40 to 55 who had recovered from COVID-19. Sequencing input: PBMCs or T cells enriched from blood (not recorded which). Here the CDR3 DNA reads TGTGCCAGCAGTGAGGAGGAATTCTATGGCTACACCTTC. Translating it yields CASSEEEFYGYTF.